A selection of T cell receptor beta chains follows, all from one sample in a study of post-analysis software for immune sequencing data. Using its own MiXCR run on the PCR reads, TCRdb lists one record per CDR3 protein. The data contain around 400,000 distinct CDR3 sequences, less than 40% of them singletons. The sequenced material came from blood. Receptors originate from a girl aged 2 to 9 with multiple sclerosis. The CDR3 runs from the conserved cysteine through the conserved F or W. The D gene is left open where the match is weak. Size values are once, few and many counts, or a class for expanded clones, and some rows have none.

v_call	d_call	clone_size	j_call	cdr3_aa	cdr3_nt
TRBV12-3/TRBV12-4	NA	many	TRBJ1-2	CASSSSPTDGYTF	TGTGCCAGCAGTTCCTCCCCGACAGATGGCTACACCTTC
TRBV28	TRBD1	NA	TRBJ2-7	CASSFADREDRAYEQYF	TGTGCCAGCAGTTTTGCGGACAGGGAAGATCGGGCCTACGAGCAGTACTTC
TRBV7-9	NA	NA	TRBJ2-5	CASPGPDQETQYF	TGTGCCAGCCCGGGGCCTGACCAAGAGACCCAGTACTTC
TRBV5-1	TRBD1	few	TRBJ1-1	CASSDRTGVNTEAFF	TGCGCCAGCAGCGATCGGACAGGGGTGAACACTGAAGCTTTCTTT
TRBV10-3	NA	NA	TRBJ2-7	CAIREGQGLYEQYF	TGTGCCATCAGGGAAGGTCAGGGACTCTACGAGCAGTACTTC
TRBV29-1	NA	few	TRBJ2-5	CSVAVGGPGKTQYF	TGCAGCGTTGCTGTGGGGGGGCCTGGGAAGACCCAGTACTTC
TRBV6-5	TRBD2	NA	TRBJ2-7	CASSYSGLAALGDEQYF	TGTGCCAGCAGTTACTCGGGACTAGCTGCCCTAGGGGACGAGCAGTACTTC
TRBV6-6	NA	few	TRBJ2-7	CASSYTSLVSYEQYF	TGTGCCAGCAGTTACACTAGCCTGGTCTCCTACGAGCAGTACTTC
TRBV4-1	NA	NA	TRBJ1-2	CASSQVGSDYTF	TGCGCCAGCAGCCAAGTTGGCAGCGACTACACCTTC
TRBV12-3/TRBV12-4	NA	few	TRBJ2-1	CASSLKGWVRNEQFF	TGTGCCAGCAGTTTAAAGGGCTGGGTTCGAAATGAGCAGTTCTTC
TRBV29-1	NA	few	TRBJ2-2	CSVEGDANTGELFF	TGCAGCGTGGAGGGGGACGCGAACACCGGGGAGCTGTTTTTT
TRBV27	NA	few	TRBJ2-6	CASSSRSSGANVLTF	TGTGCCAGCAGTTCTAGATCCTCTGGGGCCAACGTCCTGACTTTC
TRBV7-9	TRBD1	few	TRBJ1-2	CASTNYRQGPNYGYTF	TGTGCCAGCACAAACTACCGACAGGGCCCTAACTATGGCTACACCTTC
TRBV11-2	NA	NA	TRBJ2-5	CASSLGRAPLQETQYF	TGTGCCAGCAGCTTAGGCAGGGCCCCACTTCAAGAGACCCAGTACTTC
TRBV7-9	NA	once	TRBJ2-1	CASSLDGPNEQFF	TGTGCCAGCAGCTTAGACGGACCCAATGAGCAGTTCTTC
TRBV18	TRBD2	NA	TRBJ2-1	CASSPPRGYNEQFF	TGTGCCAGCTCACCACCGCGGGGGTACAATGAGCAGTTCTTC
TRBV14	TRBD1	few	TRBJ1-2	CASSQTGQGGYTF	TGTGCCAGCAGCCAGACGGGACAGGGAGGCTACACCTTC
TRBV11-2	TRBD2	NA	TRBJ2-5	CASSSGGEETQYF	TGTGCCAGCAGCTCGGGGGGTGAGGAGACCCAGTACTTC
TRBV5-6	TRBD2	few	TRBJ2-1	CASSSGGTSSYNEQFF	TGTGCCAGCAGCTCGGGGGGGACTAGCTCCTACAATGAGCAGTTCTTC
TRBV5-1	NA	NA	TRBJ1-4	CASSLGVTGEKLFF	TGCGCCAGCAGCTTGGGGGTGACAGGTGAAAAACTGTTTTTT
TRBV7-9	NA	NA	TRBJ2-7	CATIGEGGRRDEQYF	TGTGCCACCATAGGTGAAGGAGGTCGGCGGGACGAGCAGTACTTC
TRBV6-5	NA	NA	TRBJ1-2	CASRLQQGGGYTF	TGTGCCAGCAGACTACAACAGGGAGGAGGCTACACCTTC
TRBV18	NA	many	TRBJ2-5	CASSPGGKETQYF	TGTGCCAGCTCACCAGGAGGGAAAGAGACCCAGTACTTC
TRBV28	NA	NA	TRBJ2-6	CASSLFGLNGSRSGGANVLTF	TGTGCCAGCAGTTTATTTGGGCTCAATGGCTCTCGATCTGGAGGGGCCAACGTCCTGACTTTC
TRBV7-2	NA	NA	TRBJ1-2	CASSTGPNYGYTF	TGTGCCAGCAGCACCGGGCCTAACTATGGCTACACCTTC
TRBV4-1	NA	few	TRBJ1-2	CASSQSEQDSYGYTF	TGCGCCAGCAGCCAATCGGAACAGGACAGCTATGGCTACACCTTC
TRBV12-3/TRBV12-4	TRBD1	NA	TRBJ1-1	CASSPGQGSTFF	TGTGCCAGCAGTCCGGGACAGGGTTCAACTTTCTTT
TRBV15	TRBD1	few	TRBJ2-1	CATSRTRQGNEQFF	TGTGCCACCAGCAGAACCCGACAGGGGAATGAGCAGTTCTTC
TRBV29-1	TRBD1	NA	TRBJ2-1	CSVDGTGNTNEQFF	TGCAGCGTTGACGGGACAGGGAATACCAATGAGCAGTTCTTC
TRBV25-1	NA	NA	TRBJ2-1	CASSELSAGGGEQFF	TGTGCCAGCAGTGAACTCTCGGCGGGCGGCGGCGAGCAGTTCTTC
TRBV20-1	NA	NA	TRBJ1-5	CSARGWSTDQPQHF	TGCAGTGCTAGGGGTTGGTCTACCGATCAGCCCCAGCATTTT
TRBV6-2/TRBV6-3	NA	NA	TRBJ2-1	CASSYRGAYSYNEQFF	TGTGCCAGCAGTTACCGCGGGGCCTACTCCTACAATGAGCAGTTCTTC
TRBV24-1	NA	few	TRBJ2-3	CATQPTGTSTDTQYF	TGTGCCACCCAACCGACAGGTACCAGCACAGATACGCAGTATTTT
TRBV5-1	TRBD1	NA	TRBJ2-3	CASSLRTQGADTQYF	TGCGCCAGCAGCTTGAGAACTCAGGGGGCAGATACGCAGTATTTT
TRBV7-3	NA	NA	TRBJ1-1	CASSLSGSDPEAFF	TGTGCCAGCAGCTTATCAGGGTCTGACCCTGAAGCTTTCTTT
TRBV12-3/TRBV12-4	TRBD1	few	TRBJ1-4	CASSSTGGDEKLFF	TGTGCCAGCAGTTCGACAGGGGGCGATGAAAAACTGTTTTTT
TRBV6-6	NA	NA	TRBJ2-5	CASSYPSEETQYF	TGTGCCAGCAGTTACCCGAGTGAGGAGACCCAGTACTTC
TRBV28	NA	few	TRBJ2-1	CASSKAARYNEQFF	TGTGCCAGCAGTAAGGCTGCACGATACAATGAGCAGTTCTTC
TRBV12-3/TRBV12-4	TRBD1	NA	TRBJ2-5	CASTGDRGSETQYF	TGTGCCAGCACCGGGGACAGGGGTTCCGAGACCCAGTACTTC
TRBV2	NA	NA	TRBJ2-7	CASSVESRYEQYF	TGTGCCAGCAGTGTAGAGTCACGCTACGAGCAGTACTTC
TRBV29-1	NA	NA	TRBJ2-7	CSVEDRQRYEQYF	TGCAGCGTTGAAGATCGACAGCGCTACGAGCAGTACTTC
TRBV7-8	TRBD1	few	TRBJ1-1	CASSADRGLQARVGSNTEAFF	TGTGCCAGCAGCGCGGACAGGGGGCTCCAGGCAAGGGTGGGATCGAACACTGAAGCTTTCTTT
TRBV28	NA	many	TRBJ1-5	CASSLSGNSNQPQHF	TGTGCCAGCAGTTTATCTGGGAATAGCAATCAGCCCCAGCATTTT
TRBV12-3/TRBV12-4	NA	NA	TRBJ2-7	CASSLAQWAEQQYF	TGTGCCAGCAGTTTAGCGCAATGGGCGGAACAGCAGTACTTC
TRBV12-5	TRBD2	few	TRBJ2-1	CASGFASGDNEQFF	TGTGCTAGTGGTTTCGCTAGCGGGGACAATGAGCAGTTCTTC
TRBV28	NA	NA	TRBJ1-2	CASSVGGRQSYGYTF	TGTGCCAGCAGTGTCGGGGGCCGACAATCCTATGGCTACACCTTC
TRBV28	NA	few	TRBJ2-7	CASSAGTISYEQYF	TGTGCCAGCTCGGCCGGGACGATAAGTTACGAGCAGTACTTC